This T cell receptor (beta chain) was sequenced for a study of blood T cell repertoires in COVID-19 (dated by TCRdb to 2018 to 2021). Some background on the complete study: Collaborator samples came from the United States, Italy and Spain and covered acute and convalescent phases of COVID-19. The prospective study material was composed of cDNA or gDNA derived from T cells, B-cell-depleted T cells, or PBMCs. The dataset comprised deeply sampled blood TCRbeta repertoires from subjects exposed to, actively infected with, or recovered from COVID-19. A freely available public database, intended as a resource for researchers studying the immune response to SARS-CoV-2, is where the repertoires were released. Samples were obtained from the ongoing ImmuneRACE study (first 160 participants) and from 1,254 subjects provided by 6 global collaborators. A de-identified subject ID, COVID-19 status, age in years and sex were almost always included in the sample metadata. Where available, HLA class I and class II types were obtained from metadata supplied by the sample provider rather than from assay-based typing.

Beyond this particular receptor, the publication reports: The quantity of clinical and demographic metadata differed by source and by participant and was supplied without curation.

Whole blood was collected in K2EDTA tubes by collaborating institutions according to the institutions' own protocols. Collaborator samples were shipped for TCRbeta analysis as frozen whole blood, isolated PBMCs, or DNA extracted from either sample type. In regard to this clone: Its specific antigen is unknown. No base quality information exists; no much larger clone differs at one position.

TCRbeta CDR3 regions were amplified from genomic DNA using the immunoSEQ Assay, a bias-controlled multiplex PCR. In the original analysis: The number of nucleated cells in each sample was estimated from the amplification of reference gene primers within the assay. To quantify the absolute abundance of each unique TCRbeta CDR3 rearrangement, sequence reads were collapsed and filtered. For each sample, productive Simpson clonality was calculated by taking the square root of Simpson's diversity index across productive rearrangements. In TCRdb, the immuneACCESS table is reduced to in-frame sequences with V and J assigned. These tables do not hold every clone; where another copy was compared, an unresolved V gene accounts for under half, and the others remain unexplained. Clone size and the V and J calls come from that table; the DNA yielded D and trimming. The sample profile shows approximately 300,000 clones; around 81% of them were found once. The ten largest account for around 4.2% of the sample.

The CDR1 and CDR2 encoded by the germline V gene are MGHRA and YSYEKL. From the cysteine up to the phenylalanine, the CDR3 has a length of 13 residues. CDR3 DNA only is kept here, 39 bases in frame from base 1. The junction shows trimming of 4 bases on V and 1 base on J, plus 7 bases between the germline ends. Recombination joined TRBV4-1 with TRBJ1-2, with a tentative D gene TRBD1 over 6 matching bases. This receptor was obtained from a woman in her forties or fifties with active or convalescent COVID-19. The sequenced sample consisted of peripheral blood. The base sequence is TGCGCCAGCAGCCTGGACAGTAACTATGGCTACACCTTC. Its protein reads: CASSLDSNYGYTF.